Detailed here is one T cell receptor beta chain. Its cognate antigen is unknown. Trimming removed 5 bases from V and 2 bases from J; junction bases left unmatched: 7. The CDR3 has 15 residues. From germline, CDR1 is SGHTA and CDR2 FQGNSA. This table comes from immunoSEQ multiplex PCR, and its TCRdb copy is limited to in-frame clones, with some not included. This table holds about 1.5 million clones, approximately 97% found once. A CD45RA-negative memory subset and a CD45RA+ naive subset were separated from the CD4+ cells. The data derive from a study of shared clonotypes between healthy human individuals. Study outcomes and limitations: Lower generation probabilities were found for non-shared clonotypes than for those shared by all four donors. As a rule, naive subsets had a larger estimated richness than memory subsets.

Sequenced sample: naive CD4+ T cells sorted from blood. Subset indicated: CD45RA+ positively selected. V usage is TRBV7-2 and J usage is TRBJ2-7, with 9 bases identical to TRBD2. The clonotype comes from a man aged 25-45 years in good health. This CDR3 reads CASSGLAGGPYEQYF. The CDR3 DNA reads TGTGCCAGCAGCGGTCTGGCGGGAGGGCCCTACGAGCAGTACTTC.